Listed below are T cell receptor beta chains from one sample, sequenced in a study of long-term antiretroviral therapy in people with HIV. The protocol was immunoSEQ multiplex PCR, while the TCRdb copy is restricted to in-frame clones and leaves out a portion. This sample carries almost 30,000 clones, 85% to 90% of them seen once, and the ten largest clones take roughly 8%. The sample in question was unsorted PBMCs, obtained 3.2 years before starting antiretroviral therapy. Receptors originate from a man aged 50-59 years with HIV. Both conserved end residues are part of each CDR3. Each record gives: V gene, J gene, clone size, D gene, CDR3 protein, CDR3 DNA. D genes are given only for firm matches. Expanded clones get a size class; other rows say once, few or many, or leave the size out.

v_call: TRBV9
j_call: TRBJ1-1
clone_size: NA
d_call: TRBD1
cdr3_aa: CASSALTGLNTEAFF
cdr3_nt: TGTGCCAGCAGCGCCTTGACAGGGCTGAACACTGAAGCTTTCTTT

v_call: TRBV6-6
j_call: TRBJ2-7
clone_size: NA
d_call: NA
cdr3_aa: CASRGGDGFYEQYF
cdr3_nt: TGTGCCAGCAGAGGGGGGGACGGGTTCTACGAGCAGTACTTC

v_call: TRBV5-1
j_call: TRBJ2-7
clone_size: NA
d_call: NA
cdr3_aa: CASSFSSGGGSYEQYF
cdr3_nt: TGCGCCAGCAGCTTCTCCAGCGGCGGTGGCTCCTACGAGCAGTACTTC

v_call: TRBV2
j_call: TRBJ2-5
clone_size: NA
d_call: NA
cdr3_aa: CASSEGLEETQYF
cdr3_nt: TGTGCCAGCAGTGAGGGCCTGGAGGAGACCCAGTACTTC

v_call: TRBV27
j_call: TRBJ1-5
clone_size: NA
d_call: NA
cdr3_aa: CASSLIGYSNQPQHF
cdr3_nt: TGTGCCAGCAGTTTGATCGGTTATAGCAATCAGCCCCAGCATTTT

v_call: TRBV6-5
j_call: TRBJ2-7
clone_size: NA
d_call: TRBD1
cdr3_aa: CASSFRTGGAEQYF
cdr3_nt: TGTGCCAGCAGCTTCCGGACAGGGGGAGCGGAGCAGTACTTC

v_call: TRBV11-2
j_call: TRBJ1-4
clone_size: once
d_call: TRBD1
cdr3_aa: CASSYRGGKEEKLFF
cdr3_nt: TGTGCCAGCAGCTACAGGGGGGGTAAAGAAGAAAAACTGTTTTTT

v_call: TRBV29-1
j_call: TRBJ1-1
clone_size: NA
d_call: NA
cdr3_aa: CSVALGGTEAFF
cdr3_nt: TGCAGCGTTGCCTTGGGTGGCACTGAAGCTTTCTTT

v_call: TRBV4-1
j_call: TRBJ2-3
clone_size: NA
d_call: TRBD2
cdr3_aa: CASSLLAGNTDTQYF
cdr3_nt: TGCGCCAGCAGCCTACTAGCGGGGAACACAGATACGCAGTATTTT

v_call: TRBV4-2
j_call: TRBJ2-7
clone_size: few
d_call: NA
cdr3_aa: CASSRELAAAYEQYF
cdr3_nt: TGTGCCAGCAGCCGGGAACTAGCTGCAGCCTACGAGCAGTACTTC

v_call: TRBV4-3
j_call: TRBJ2-1
clone_size: NA
d_call: NA
cdr3_aa: CASSLIYTYNEQFF
cdr3_nt: TGCGCCAGCAGCCTGATCTATACCTACAATGAGCAGTTCTTC

v_call: TRBV10-3
j_call: TRBJ2-7
clone_size: NA
d_call: NA
cdr3_aa: CAISELAERSSYEQYF
cdr3_nt: TGTGCCATCAGTGAGTTAGCCGAGAGGAGCTCCTACGAGCAGTACTTC

v_call: TRBV5-5
j_call: TRBJ1-2
clone_size: NA
d_call: TRBD1
cdr3_aa: CASSQRTGGSGYTF
cdr3_nt: TGTGCCAGCAGCCAACGGACAGGGGGCTCTGGCTACACCTTC

v_call: TRBV4-1
j_call: TRBJ2-5
clone_size: once
d_call: TRBD2
cdr3_aa: CASSQLAVQETQYF
cdr3_nt: TGCGCCAGCAGCCAACTAGCGGTCCAAGAGACCCAGTACTTC

v_call: TRBV27
j_call: TRBJ2-3
clone_size: NA
d_call: TRBD2
cdr3_aa: CASSWEGPDTQYF
cdr3_nt: TGTGCCAGCAGTTGGGAGGGCCCAGATACGCAGTATTTT

v_call: TRBV9
j_call: TRBJ2-7
clone_size: NA
d_call: NA
cdr3_aa: CASSVGPPASSYEQYF
cdr3_nt: TGTGCCAGCAGCGTAGGCCCCCCGGCTAGCTCCTACGAGCAGTACTTC

v_call: TRBV5-4
j_call: TRBJ2-3
clone_size: NA
d_call: NA
cdr3_aa: CASMISSSADTQYF
cdr3_nt: TGTGCCAGTATGATCTCATCCTCGGCAGATACGCAGTATTTT

v_call: TRBV5-1
j_call: TRBJ1-4
clone_size: once
d_call: TRBD1
cdr3_aa: CASSLHVQTGTGTEKLFF
cdr3_nt: TGCGCCAGCAGCTTGCATGTTCAGACCGGGACAGGGACCGAAAAACTGTTTTTT

v_call: TRBV7-9
j_call: TRBJ2-3
clone_size: NA
d_call: NA
cdr3_aa: CASSLVGNPTDTQYF
cdr3_nt: TGTGCCAGCAGCTTAGTTGGAAATCCCACAGATACGCAGTATTTT

v_call: TRBV18
j_call: TRBJ2-2
clone_size: NA
d_call: NA
cdr3_aa: CASSPQQGKTGELFF
cdr3_nt: TGTGCCAGCTCACCACAACAGGGAAAAACCGGGGAGCTGTTTTTT

v_call: TRBV7-6
j_call: TRBJ2-7
clone_size: NA
d_call: NA
cdr3_aa: CASSSGTLSYEQYF
cdr3_nt: TGTGCCAGCAGCTCCGGGACCCTCTCCTACGAGCAGTACTTC

v_call: TRBV7-2
j_call: TRBJ2-7
clone_size: NA
d_call: NA
cdr3_aa: CASSLRGHLASAYEQYF
cdr3_nt: TGTGCCAGCAGCTTACGTGGACATTTAGCTTCTGCCTACGAGCAGTACTTC

v_call: TRBV5-4
j_call: TRBJ2-3
clone_size: NA
d_call: NA
cdr3_aa: CASSAGLNTDTQYF
cdr3_nt: TGTGCCAGCAGCGCGGGATTAAACACAGATACGCAGTATTTT

v_call: TRBV10-1
j_call: TRBJ2-3
clone_size: NA
d_call: NA
cdr3_aa: CASSDIKEGTDTQYF
cdr3_nt: TGCGCCAGCAGTGATATAAAGGAGGGCACAGATACGCAGTATTTT